A selection of T cell receptor beta chains follows, all from one sample in a study of monozygotic twins with cystic fibrosis. Libraries were prepared by immunoSEQ multiplex PCR; TCRdb keeps only in-frame clonotypes and omits some of them. Among around 36,000 clones listed, around 65% were seen once. Sequencing used blood. The receptors were sampled from a girl between 5 and 17 years old with cystic fibrosis. CDR3s include the opening cysteine and the closing phenylalanine or tryptophan. A D gene is named only where the DNA matches it firmly. Not all rows give a size; the values are once, few, many and, for expanded clones, a class.

V: TRBV6-6; D: TRBD2; J: TRBJ2-1; size: .; DNA: TGTGCCAGCAGTCCCGGACTAGCGGTTTTACATGAGCAGTTCTTC; CDR3: CASSPGLAVLHEQFF
V: TRBV19; D: .; J: TRBJ1-5; size: few; DNA: TGTGCCAGTAATCTCGGTCCAGGACTTTATAGCAATCAGCCCCAGCATTTT; CDR3: CASNLGPGLYSNQPQHF
V: TRBV28; D: .; J: TRBJ1-2; size: few; DNA: TGTGCCAGCAGTTTCCCGGGGGTGCAAGGCTACACCTTC; CDR3: CASSFPGVQGYTF
V: TRBV4-2; D: .; J: TRBJ1-1; size: few; DNA: TGTGCCAGCAGCCAAGCTACTAAGGTGATGGAAGCTTTCTTT; CDR3: CASSQATKVMEAFF
V: TRBV9; D: .; J: TRBJ1-5; size: few; DNA: TGTGCCAGCAGTTCAGGGCTAAATCAGCCCCAGCATTTT; CDR3: CASSSGLNQPQHF
V: TRBV28; D: TRBD2; J: TRBJ2-5; size: .; DNA: TGTGCCAGCAGTCCGCGACTAGCGGGAGCCCAAGAGACCCAGTACTTC; CDR3: CASSPRLAGAQETQYF
V: TRBV9; D: .; J: TRBJ2-3; size: .; DNA: TGTGCCAGCAGCGTCGTCCGCACAGATACGCAGTATTTT; CDR3: CASSVVRTDTQYF
V: TRBV7-2; D: .; J: TRBJ1-3; size: .; DNA: TGTGCCAGCAGCTTAAATCCAGGCCTCAACGTACAAGGAAACACCATATATTTT; CDR3: CASSLNPGLNVQGNTIYF
V: TRBV18; D: .; J: TRBJ1-1; size: few; DNA: TGTGCCAGCTCCCCCTTCGGGGGGTCCTCTGAAGCTTTCTTT; CDR3: CASSPFGGSSEAFF
V: TRBV6-5; D: TRBD1; J: TRBJ1-1; size: .; DNA: TGTGCCAGCAGTGGGGGACAGTCAAGTGAAGCTTTCTTT; CDR3: CASSGGQSSEAFF
V: TRBV9; D: TRBD2; J: TRBJ2-1; size: .; DNA: TGTGCCAGCAGCGTAGGCGCGGGAGGGCCTGAGCAGTTCTTC; CDR3: CASSVGAGGPEQFF
V: TRBV7-2; D: TRBD1; J: TRBJ1-1; size: few; DNA: TGTGCCAGCAGCAGCTTTGGGACAGGGAGTGAAGCTTTCTTT; CDR3: CASSSFGTGSEAFF
V: TRBV27; D: .; J: TRBJ2-1; size: .; DNA: TGTGCCAGCAGTTTAGTTCAGGCCCCCATGAGCCATGAGCAGTTCTTC; CDR3: CASSLVQAPMSHEQFF
V: TRBV4-2; D: .; J: TRBJ2-7; size: .; DNA: TGTGCCAGCAGCCAGAATAAAGGGTGGACCTACGAGCAGTACTTC; CDR3: CASSQNKGWTYEQYF
V: TRBV30; D: .; J: TRBJ2-3; size: .; DNA: TGTGCCTGGAGTGGTACGGGCGGGGCCCTGATAGATACGCAGTATTTT; CDR3: CAWSGTGGALIDTQYF
V: TRBV2; D: TRBD2; J: TRBJ2-1; size: .; DNA: TGTGCCAGCAGTGAAAGAGCGGGAGGGTTCAATGAGCAGTTCTTC; CDR3: CASSERAGGFNEQFF
V: TRBV7-8; D: .; J: TRBJ2-7; size: few; DNA: TGTGCCAGCAGCTTTGGCTACACCTACGAGCAGTACTTC; CDR3: CASSFGYTYEQYF
V: TRBV15; D: TRBD2; J: TRBJ2-1; size: few; DNA: TGTGCCACCAGCAGGGGACTAGCGGAAGACAATGAGCAGTTCTTC; CDR3: CATSRGLAEDNEQFF
V: TRBV6-6; D: TRBD2; J: TRBJ2-3; size: few; DNA: TGTGCCAGCAGGTACTCGGCGGGAGCGGTAGATACGCAGTATTTT; CDR3: CASRYSAGAVDTQYF
V: TRBV23-1; D: TRBD1; J: TRBJ1-5; size: .; DNA: TGCGCCAGCAGTCAATCGGTTAGTTGGGACAGCCACCAGCCCCAGCATTTT; CDR3: CASSQSVSWDSHQPQHF
V: TRBV5-1; D: .; J: TRBJ1-2; size: few; DNA: TGCGCCAGCAGCTTGGTTTACAGATGGTATGGCTACACCTTC; CDR3: CASSLVYRWYGYTF
V: TRBV28; D: .; J: TRBJ1-1; size: few; DNA: TGTGCCAGCAGTCTCCGGGGGCCCACTGAAGCTTTCTTT; CDR3: CASSLRGPTEAFF
V: TRBV11-2; D: .; J: TRBJ2-7; size: .; DNA: TGTGCCAGCAGCCGGGACCGACTCTACGAGCAGTACTTC; CDR3: CASSRDRLYEQYF
V: TRBV5-5; D: .; J: TRBJ1-1; size: .; DNA: TGTGCCAGCAGCTTGGCCTTGGGGGAAGCTTTCTTT; CDR3: CASSLALGEAFF
V: TRBV5-1; D: .; J: TRBJ2-1; size: .; DNA: TGCGCCAGCAGCTTGAGGCGGGACTTTCTCGATGAGCAGTTCTTC; CDR3: CASSLRRDFLDEQFF
V: TRBV5-1; D: .; J: TRBJ1-1; size: .; DNA: TGCGCCAGCAGCTTGGAGCAGGGTAAAGCTTTCTTT; CDR3: CASSLEQGKAFF
V: TRBV11-2; D: .; J: TRBJ1-1; size: .; DNA: TGTGCCAGCAGCTATGGGACAGAAGCTTTCTTT; CDR3: CASSYGTEAFF
V: TRBV9; D: TRBD1; J: TRBJ1-3; size: .; DNA: TGTAGCGGGACAGAGAATTCAGGAAACACCATATATTTT; CDR3: CSGTENSGNTIYF
V: TRBV19; D: .; J: TRBJ1-1; size: .; DNA: TGTGCCAGTAGTATAATTGTGCGGCGCGAAGCTTTCTTT; CDR3: CASSIIVRREAFF
V: TRBV13; D: .; J: TRBJ2-3; size: few; DNA: TGTGCCAGCAGCTCCTGGACTAACACAGATACGCAGTATTTT; CDR3: CASSSWTNTDTQYF
V: TRBV7-2; D: .; J: TRBJ2-6; size: .; DNA: TGTGCCAGCAGCTCCCCGTTGCGGGGCGCTGGGGCCAACGTCCTGACTTTC; CDR3: CASSSPLRGAGANVLTF
V: TRBV19; D: TRBD1; J: TRBJ2-2; size: .; DNA: TGTGCCAGTAGTATCTGGACAGGGAGCACCGGGGAGCTGTTTTTT; CDR3: CASSIWTGSTGELFF
V: TRBV7-9; D: TRBD2; J: TRBJ2-7; size: .; DNA: TGTGCCAGCAGCACCCGACTAGCGGGAGGCCCGAGGTCCTACGAGCAGTACTTC; CDR3: CASSTRLAGGPRSYEQYF
V: TRBV25-1; D: .; J: TRBJ2-1; size: .; DNA: TGTGCCACCTCGAGGAGCTCCGTGGGGGAGCAGTTCTTC; CDR3: CATSRSSVGEQFF
V: TRBV9; D: .; J: TRBJ2-3; size: .; DNA: TGTGCCAGCAGTATGTCTCCCTCTCAGCTGTCAGATACGCAGTATTTT; CDR3: CASSMSPSQLSDTQYF